Each of the 27 T cell receptor beta chains below was sequenced from the same sample in a study of spatial heterogeneity in lung cancer. Study observations and caveats: The study found that expanded intratumoral alpha and beta TCR counts tracked tumor mutation counts.

The antigens these receptors bind are not known. Time point described: sample taken at primary tumor resection. TCRdb re-called the 5' RACE reads with MiXCR, one entry per CDR3 protein. The sample lists 7,500 to 10,000 distinct CDR3 sequences, roughly half seen once, with around 26% in the top ten. Sequenced material: lung tumor tissue, taken at surgery. All receptors derive from a female donor with early-stage non-small cell lung cancer.

This clonotype was detected a few times. This beta chain turned up in a library designed for alpha chains; as an off-target read, its abundance says little. The chain combines TRBV7-9 with TRBJ2-7; 8 bases are shared with TRBD1. V shed 5 bases and J 5 bases; nucleotides not matched to a gene: 11. CDR3 size: 15 residues. Germline CDR1 SEHNR, CDR2 FQNEAQ (reference sequence). CDR3 sequence reads: CASSLGQAAGNEQYF. In DNA, the CDR3 is TGTGCCAGCAGCCTGGGACAGGCCGCCGGGAACGAGCAGTACTTC.

Remarks on this clonotype: This beta chain is a stray read from a library made for alpha chains; its abundance is not meaningful. This chain joins TRBV20-1 and TRBJ1-6, with a tentative D call TRBD1 (5 bases). The germline CDR1 and CDR2 sequences are DFQATT and SNEGSKA (reference sequence). V lost 4 bases and J lost 5, with 12 bases in between. The CDR3 extends over 14 amino acids. CDR3 DNA sequence: TGCAGTGCTATAGGGACGAGGAATAATTCACCCCTCCACTTT. This codes for CSAIGTRNNSPLHF.

Details on this clonotype: This beta chain turned up in a library designed for alpha chains; as an off-target read, its abundance says little. The chain joins TRBV5-6 to TRBJ1-2, with D maybe TRBD1 (5 bases). The CDR3 has 14 residues. The germline gives CDR1 SGHDT, CDR2 YYEEEE. V gave up 5 bases and J gave up 2 bases, with 13 bases separating them. The chain's CDR3 is CASRGTEGNYGYTF. CDR3 in DNA: TGTGCCAGCAGGGGGACTGAAGGGAACTATGGCTACACCTTC.

In the case of this clonotype: Because this beta chain is a stray read in a library intended to capture alpha chains, its abundance should not be given much weight. V gene TRBV5-1 combines with J gene TRBJ2-1; 9 bases match TRBD2. CDR1 is SGHRS, CDR2 YFSETQ, per germline. The CDR3 loop spans 15 amino acids. Trimming at V came to 4 bases and at J to 6 bases, leaving 8 bases not matched to a gene. The CDR3 nucleotides read TGCGCCAGCAGCCCTAGCGGGACTAGCTTCAATGAGCAGTTCTTC. Protein product: CASSPSGTSFNEQFF.

For this clonotype: Since the library was made to target alpha chains, this beta chain is a stray read and its abundance is not meaningful. The chain recombines TRBV6-2 or TRBV6-3 with TRBJ2-6; D is uncertain. Germline assignment: CDR1 MNHEY and CDR2 SVGEGT. V shed 2 bases and J shed 4 bases, with 9 bases lying between them. The CDR3 runs to 15 residues. This CDR3 is CASSYPQEGANVLTF. The CDR3 nucleotides are TGTGCCAGCAGTTACCCCCAGGAAGGGGCCAACGTCCTGACTTTC.

A word on this clonotype: This beta chain lies outside the target of a library built for alpha chains; its clone size means little. This chain joins TRBV12-3 or TRBV12-4 and TRBJ1-2; the D gene is possibly TRBD1 (5 bases). V lost 4 bases and J lost 2, with 14 bases in between. This CDR3 spans 15 amino acids. For the CDR3, the DNA is TGTGCCAGCAGTTATCGGGGGAAGCTGAACTATGGCTACACCTTC. This codes for CASSYRGKLNYGYTF.

This clonotype is medium-sized (0.01 to 0.1%) by share. Because this beta chain is a stray read in a library intended to capture alpha chains, its abundance should not be given much weight. The rearrangement joins TRBV19 to TRBJ2-2; TRBD2 is a possible D gene (6 bases). The germline gives CDR1 LNHDA, CDR2 SQIVND (reference sequence). The CDR3 loop spans 14 amino acids. V was trimmed by 5 bases and J by 6 bases, leaving 13 bases between them. The chain's CDR3 is CASSPWEVAGELFF. CDR3 bases: TGTGCCAGTAGTCCCTGGGAGGTGGCCGGGGAGCTGTTTTTT.

This clonotype was counted between two and nine times. The library was prepared for alpha chains; this beta chain is a stray read, so its frequency means little. This rearrangement joins TRBV5-1 to TRBJ2-2, with D unclear. V was trimmed by 1 base and J by 7 bases, leaving 8 bases between them. Looked up from germline, CDR1 is SGHRS and CDR2 is YFSETQ. This CDR3 has 13 residues. The CDR3 bases are TGCGCCAGCAGCTTGTCCGGTATCGGGGAGCTGTTTTTT. Protein sequence: CASSLSGIGELFF. Using reference TRBV5-1 and TRBJ2-2 for the parts outside the CDR3, the full variable domain is KAGVTQTPRYLIKTRGQQVTLSCSPISGHRSVSWYQQTPGQGLQFLFEYFSETQRNKGNFPGRFSGRQFSNSRSEMNVSTLELGDSALYLCASSLSGIGELFFGEGSRLTVL.

On this clonotype: With the library built for alpha chains, this beta chain is off target and its frequency is not meaningful. V is TRBV12-3 or TRBV12-4 and J is TRBJ1-2; D is perhaps TRBD1 (6 bases). The CDR3 length is 12 residues. The V gene lost 5 bases and the J gene lost 7 bases, with 11 bases spanning the gap. CDR3 DNA: TGTGCCAGCAGTCCAGGGGCGGGTGGCTACACCTTC. It codes for CASSPGAGGYTF.

The table lists this clonotype with a few counts. This beta chain slipped into a library made for alpha chains as a stray read, so its size is not meaningful. This chain uses TRBV11-2 with TRBJ2-1; D uncertain. The ends were cut back, 6 bases at V and 10 bases at J, with 13 bases in the middle. The CDR3 runs 12 residues. Germline-derived CDR1 and CDR2 are SGHAT and FQNNGV. The CDR3 bases are TGTGCCAGCAGATCGGACCCCCCCGAGCAGTTCTTC. Amino acid sequence: CASRSDPPEQFF. The variable domain in full, completed from reference TRBV11-2 and TRBJ2-1, reads EAGVAQSPRYKIIEKRQSVAFWCNPISGHATLYWYQQILGQGPKLLIQFQNNGVVDDSQLPKDRFSAERLKGVDSTLKIQPAKLEDSAVYLCASRSDPPEQFFGPGTRLTVL.

This clonotype showed up just once. This beta chain came through as a stray read in a library set up for alpha chains, and its size says little. This chain connects TRBV25-1 to TRBJ1-2, with D uncertain. V lost 0 bases to trimming and J lost 7 bases, with 9 bases between them. The CDR3 is 13 amino acids. The germline gives CDR1 MGHDK, CDR2 SYGVNS. The CDR3 DNA reads as TGTGCCAGCAGTGAATACAGCGAGATTGGCTACACCTTC. Translated, it gives CASSEYSEIGYTF.

Worth noting for this clonotype: Since the library was made to target alpha chains, this beta chain is a stray read and its abundance is not meaningful. V gene TRBV12-3 or TRBV12-4 combines with J gene TRBJ1-1, with D perhaps matching TRBD1 (6 bases). The CDR3 runs to 14 residues. The V gene lost 2 bases and the J gene lost 1 base, with 8 bases spanning the gap. CDR3 in DNA: TGTGCCAGCAGTTTAAGGGGGGAGAACACTGAAGCTTTCTTT. Encoded protein: CASSLRGENTEAFF.

As to this clonotype: This beta chain is an off-target read within a library intended for alpha chains, so its frequency means little. The V gene is TRBV7-3, the J gene TRBJ1-6; D ambiguous. Germline CDR1 reads SGHTA; CDR2 reads FQGTGA. The V end was cut by 5 bases, the J end by 8 bases, with 10 bases between. There are 13 residues in the CDR3. CDR3 bases: TGTGCCAGCAGCCAAGATGGTGATTCACCCCTCCACTTT. It translates to CASSQDGDSPLHF. The full variable domain, rest sourced from reference TRBV7-3 and TRBJ1-6, is GAGVSQTPSNKVTEKGKYVELRCDPISGHTALYWYRQSLGQGPEFLIYFQGTGAADDSGLPNDRFFAVRPEGSVSTLKIQRTERGDSAVYLCASSQDGDSPLHFGNGTRLTVT.

Of note for this clonotype: Because the library targeted alpha chains, this beta chain is an off-target read whose size means little. J is TRBJ2-3 and V is TRBV7-2; no firm D call. The germline CDR1 and CDR2 sequences are SGHTA and FQGNSA. Deletions cut 2 bases from V and 1 base from J, with 10 bases between. This CDR3 has 15 residues. The CDR3 is CASSLRNPRTDTQYF. The CDR3 DNA sequence: TGTGCCAGCAGCTTAAGAAACCCTCGCACAGATACGCAGTATTTT. Using reference TRBV7-2 and TRBJ2-3 for the parts outside the CDR3, the full variable domain is GAGVSQSPSNKVTEKGKDVELRCDPISGHTALYWYRQSLGQGLEFLIYFQGNSAPDKSGLPSDRFSAERTGGSVSTLTIQRTQQEDSAVYLCASSLRNPRTDTQYFGPGTRLTVL.

Concerning this clonotype: This beta chain turned up in a library designed for alpha chains; as an off-target read, its abundance says little. The CDR3 sequence: CASAWNRGVPTEAFF. Here the CDR3 DNA reads TGTGCCAGCGCCTGGAACCGAGGGGTTCCCACTGAAGCTTTCTTT. The chain links TRBV12-3 or TRBV12-4 to TRBJ1-1; D may be TRBD1 (5 bases). V was clipped by 8 bases and J by 4 bases, with 20 bases between them. The CDR3 is made up of 15 amino acids.

To note about this clonotype: This beta chain is a stray read from a library made for alpha chains; its abundance is not meaningful. The chain employs TRBV3-1 and TRBJ2-4, with 7 nucleotides matching TRBD1. The CDR3 runs 15 residues. Germline CDR1 LGHDT, CDR2 YNNKEL (reference sequence). V dropped 5 bases and J dropped 2; count of bases not matched to a gene: 6. CDR3 residues: CASSTPRGTKNIQYF. CDR3 DNA sequence: TGTGCCAGCAGCACCCCCAGGGGGACCAAAAACATTCAGTACTTC.

Details on this clonotype: This beta chain came through as a stray read in a library set up for alpha chains, and its size says little. This rearrangement joins TRBV9 to TRBJ2-5; no clear D. This CDR3 has 17 amino acids. The germline V gene has CDR1 SGDLS and CDR2 YYNGEE. Trimming took off 3 bases at V and 2 bases at J, with 20 bases between the two ends. The CDR3: CASSGPRARAPQETQYF. The CDR3 DNA follows: TGTGCCAGCAGCGGACCCCGGGCTCGGGCCCCACAAGAGACCCAGTACTTC.

A remark on this clonotype: This beta chain came through as a stray read in a library set up for alpha chains, and its size says little. The chain carries TRBV12-3 or TRBV12-4 and TRBJ2-5; D unclear. This CDR3 has 12 amino acids. The V gene lost 2 bases and the J gene lost 5 bases, with 6 bases spanning the gap. The CDR3: CASSLIGETQYF. In DNA form, the CDR3 reads TGTGCCAGCAGTTTAATCGGGGAGACCCAGTACTTC.

Comment on this clonotype: This beta chain represents an off-target read in a library built for alpha chains; its size is of limited meaning. V and J are TRBV7-9 and TRBJ1-4, with D tentatively TRBD1 (5 bases). The germline V gene has CDR1 SEHNR and CDR2 FQNEAQ (reference sequence). V was cut by 5 bases and J by 6 bases, with 16 bases left in between. This CDR3 is built from 15 residues. In DNA form, the CDR3 reads TGTGCCAGCAGCAGTCGTGGCAGGGAGTATGAAAAACTGTTTTTT. Residues: CASSSRGREYEKLFF.

Details on this clonotype: This beta chain is an off-target read within a library intended for alpha chains, so its frequency means little. The chain carries TRBV4-1 and TRBJ2-1; 11 bases line up with TRBD1. Germline lookup yields CDR1 MGHRA and CDR2 YSYEKL. The V segment lost 4 bases and the J segment 9 bases; nucleotides outside the gene matches: 8. The CDR3 totals 15 residues. CDR3 amino acids: CASSRTDRGRGEQFF. The CDR3 DNA sequence: TGCGCCAGCAGCCGGACGGACAGGGGGCGGGGTGAGCAGTTCTTC.

With respect to this clonotype: The size of this beta chain means little, since it is a stray read in a library made for alpha chains. The chain couples TRBV5-5 to TRBJ1-6; D is unclear. The germline V and J ends were trimmed by 0 bases and 7 bases, with 8 bases remaining between them. The CDR3 extends over 14 amino acids. Germline V gives CDR1 SGHKS, CDR2 YYEKEE (reference sequence). In nucleotides, the CDR3 is TGTGCCAGCAGCTTGGCCGGCGTAAATTCACCCCTCCACTTT. Protein: CASSLAGVNSPLHF.

Note on this clonotype: The library was built for alpha chains, so this beta chain is an off-target read and its size means little. This rearrangement joins TRBV28 to TRBJ1-2; 8 nucleotides match TRBD1. The junction had 13 bases not matched to a gene; V was cut back by 5 bases and J by 8 bases. This CDR3 has 15 residues. Germline CDR1 reads MDHEN; CDR2 reads SYDVKM. DNA of the CDR3: TGTGCCAGCAGTGTCGGCTGGACAGGGATTAAGGGCTACACCTTC. Its translation is CASSVGWTGIKGYTF.

This clonotype has a handful of counts. This beta chain is off target for a library built for alpha chains, so its abundance means little. J is TRBJ2-4 and V is TRBV7-9, with TRBD1 matching 7 bases. Germline trimming cut 6 bases from V and 4 bases from J; bases unmatched to any gene: 9. Germline-derived CDR1 and CDR2 are SEHNR and FQNEAQ (reference sequence). This CDR3 has 15 amino acids. DNA for the CDR3: TGTGCCAGCAGGGGGGACAGCAGGTCTAAAAACATTCAGTACTTC. Encoded protein: CASRGDSRSKNIQYF.

This clonotype was detected only a few times. A library made for alpha chains picked up this beta chain off target, so its size means little. V usage is TRBV6-1 and J usage is TRBJ1-1; no clear D gene. From germline, CDR1 is MNHNS and CDR2 SASEGT. The CDR3 consists of 13 residues. Trimming took off 0 bases at V and 6 bases at J, with 8 bases between the two ends. In DNA, the CDR3 is TGTGCCAGCAGTGAAGCGCGCAGGTCTGAAGCTTTCTTT. Protein product: CASSEARRSEAFF.

On this clonotype: A library made for alpha chains picked up this beta chain off target, so its size means little. This sequence joins TRBV10-2 and TRBJ1-3, with D unclear. CDR1 and CDR2 from the germline V gene are WSHSY and SAAADI. The CDR3 has 13 amino acids. Deletions cut 2 bases from V and 0 bases from J, with 2 bases between. CDR3 region: CASSELSGNTIYF. In nucleotides, the CDR3 is TGCGCCAGCAGTGAGCTCTCTGGAAACACCATATATTTT.

Worth noting for this clonotype: Because this beta chain is a stray read in a library intended to capture alpha chains, its abundance should not be given much weight. The chain uses TRBV6-2 or TRBV6-3 and TRBJ1-6; 8 bases line up with TRBD1. The germline CDR1 and CDR2 sequences are MNHEY and SVGEGT. The CDR3 contains 15 residues. Trimming at V came to 2 bases and at J to 9 bases, leaving 6 bases not matched to a gene. The CDR3 DNA is TGTGCCAGCAGTTACCAGACAGGGGCGACTTCACCCCTCCACTTT. Its translation: CASSYQTGATSPLHF.

About this clonotype itself: For a library built for alpha chains, this beta chain is a stray read; little rests on its size. V is TRBV29-1 and J is TRBJ1-3, with TRBD1 as a possible D gene (5 bases). V was clipped by 3 bases and J by 0 bases, with 15 bases between them. The CDR3 sequence is 16 residues long. Germline values: CDR1 SQVTM, CDR2 ANQGSEA. CDR3 bases: TGCAGCGTTGATCCGTTGGGGACCAACTCTGGAAACACCATATATTTT. This encodes CSVDPLGTNSGNTIYF.